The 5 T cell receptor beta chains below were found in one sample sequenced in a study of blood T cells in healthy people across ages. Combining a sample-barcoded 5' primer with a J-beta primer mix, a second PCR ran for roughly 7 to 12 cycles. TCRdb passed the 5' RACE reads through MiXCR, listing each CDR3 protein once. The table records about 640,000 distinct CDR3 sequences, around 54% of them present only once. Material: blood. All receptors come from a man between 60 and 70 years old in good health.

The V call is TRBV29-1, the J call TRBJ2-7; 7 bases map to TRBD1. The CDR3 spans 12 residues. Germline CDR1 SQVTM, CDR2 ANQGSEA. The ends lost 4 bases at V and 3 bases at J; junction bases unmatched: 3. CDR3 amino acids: CSVATGNYEQYF. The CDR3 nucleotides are TGCAGCGTTGCGACAGGGAACTACGAGCAGTACTTC.

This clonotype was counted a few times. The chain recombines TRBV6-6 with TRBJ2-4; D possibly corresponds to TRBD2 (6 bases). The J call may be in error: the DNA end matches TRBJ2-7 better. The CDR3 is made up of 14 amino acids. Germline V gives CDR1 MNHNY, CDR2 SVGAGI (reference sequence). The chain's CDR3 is CASSYGMAGYEQYF. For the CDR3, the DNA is TGTGCCAGCAGTTACGGGATGGCGGGGTACGAGCAGTACTTC.

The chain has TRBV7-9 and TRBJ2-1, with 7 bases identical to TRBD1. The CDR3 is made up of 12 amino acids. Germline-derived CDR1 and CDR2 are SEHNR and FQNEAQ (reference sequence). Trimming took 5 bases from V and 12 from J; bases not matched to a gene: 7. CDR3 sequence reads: CASSMTGFGQFF. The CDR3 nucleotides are TGTGCCAGCAGCATGACAGGGTTCGGGCAGTTCTTC.

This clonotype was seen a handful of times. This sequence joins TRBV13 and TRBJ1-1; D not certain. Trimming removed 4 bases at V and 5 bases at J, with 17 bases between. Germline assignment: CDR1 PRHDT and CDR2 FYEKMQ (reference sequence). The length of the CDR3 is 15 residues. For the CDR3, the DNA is TGTGCCAGCAGCTGGTCCACGTTGGGCGCAACTGAAGCTTTCTTT. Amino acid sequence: CASSWSTLGATEAFF.

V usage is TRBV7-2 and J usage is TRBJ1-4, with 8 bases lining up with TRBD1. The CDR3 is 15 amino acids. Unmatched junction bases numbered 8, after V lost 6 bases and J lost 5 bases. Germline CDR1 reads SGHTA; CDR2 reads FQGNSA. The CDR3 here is CASRNHRGANEKLFF. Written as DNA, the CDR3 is TGTGCCAGCAGGAACCACAGGGGGGCGAATGAAAAACTGTTTTTT.